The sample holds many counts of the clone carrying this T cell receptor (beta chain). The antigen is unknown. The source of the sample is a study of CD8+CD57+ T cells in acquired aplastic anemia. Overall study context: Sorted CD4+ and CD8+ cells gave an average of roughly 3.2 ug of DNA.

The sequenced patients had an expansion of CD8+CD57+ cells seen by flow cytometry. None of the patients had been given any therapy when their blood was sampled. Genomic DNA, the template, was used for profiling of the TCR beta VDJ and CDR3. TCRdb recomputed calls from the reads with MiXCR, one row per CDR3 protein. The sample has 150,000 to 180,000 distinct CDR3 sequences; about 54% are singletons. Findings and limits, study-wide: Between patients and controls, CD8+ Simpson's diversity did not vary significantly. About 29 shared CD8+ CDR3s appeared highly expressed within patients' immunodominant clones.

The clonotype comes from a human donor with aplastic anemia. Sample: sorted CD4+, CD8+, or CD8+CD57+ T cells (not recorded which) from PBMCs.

The CDR3 DNA reads as TGCGCCAGCCGGGACACCCTTGCAACTAATGAAAAACTGTTTTTT. This translates into CASRDTLATNEKLFF. The V and J genes are TRBV4-1 and TRBJ1-4; TRBD1 might be the D (6 bases). There are 15 residues in the CDR3. V gave up 8 bases and J gave up 0 bases, with 13 bases separating them. Germline CDR1 and CDR2: MGHRA and YSYEKL.